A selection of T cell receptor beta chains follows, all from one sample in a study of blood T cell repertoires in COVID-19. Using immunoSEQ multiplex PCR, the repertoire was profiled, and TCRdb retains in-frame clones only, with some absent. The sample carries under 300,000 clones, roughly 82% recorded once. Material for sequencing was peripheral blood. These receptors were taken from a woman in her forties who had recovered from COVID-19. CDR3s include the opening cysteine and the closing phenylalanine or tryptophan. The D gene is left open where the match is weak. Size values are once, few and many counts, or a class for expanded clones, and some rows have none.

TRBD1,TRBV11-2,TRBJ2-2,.,TGTGCCAGCAGCCCGCGCGACGGGACAGTGAACACCGGGGAGCTGTTTTTT,CASSPRDGTVNTGELFF
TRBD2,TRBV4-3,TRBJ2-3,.,TGCGCCAGCAGCCAAGACTTAGGACTAGCAGCAGATACGCAGTATTTT,CASSQDLGLAADTQYF
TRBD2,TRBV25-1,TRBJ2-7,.,TGTGCCAGCAGTGCCCCGGGGGGGGCTAGGCAGTACTTC,CASSAPGGARQYF
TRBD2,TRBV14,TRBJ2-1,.,TGTGCCAGCAGCCAAATCTCTAGCGTTCTAGCGGGGTACAATGAGCAGTTCTTC,CASSQISSVLAGYNEQFF
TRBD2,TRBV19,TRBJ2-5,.,TGTGCCAGTAGTTTCGGACTAGCGGGGGGTAAAGAGACCCAGTACTTC,CASSFGLAGGKETQYF
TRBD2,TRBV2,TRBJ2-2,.,TGTGCCAGCAGTGTGAGCGGGGGGGCAAACACCGGGGAGCTGTTTTTT,CASSVSGGANTGELFF
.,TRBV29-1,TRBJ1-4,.,TGCAGCGCAACCAGGGGTAGCGCAACTAATGAAAAACTGTTTTTT,CSATRGSATNEKLFF
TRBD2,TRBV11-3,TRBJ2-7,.,TGTGCCAGCAGCCATGGACTAGCGGGTCCGTTCTACGAGCAGTACTTC,CASSHGLAGPFYEQYF
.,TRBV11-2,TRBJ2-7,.,TGTGCCAGCAGCGAAAAGGGACACTTTGACGAGCAGTACTTC,CASSEKGHFDEQYF
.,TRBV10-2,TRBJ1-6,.,TGCGCCAGCAGTGAGCACTCAGCGGGATCACCCCTCCACTTT,CASSEHSAGSPLHF
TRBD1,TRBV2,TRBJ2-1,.,TGTGCCAGCCTCGCTACCGGCAGGGGGCCTCATGAGCAGTTCTTC,CASLATGRGPHEQFF
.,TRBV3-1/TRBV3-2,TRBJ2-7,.,TGTGCCAGCAGCCCCCGGGAAATAATCTATGTCCACGAGCAGTACTTC,CASSPREIIYVHEQYF
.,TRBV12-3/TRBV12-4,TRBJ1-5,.,TGTGCCAGCAGACAGGGAGATCAGCCCCAGCATTTT,CASRQGDQPQHF
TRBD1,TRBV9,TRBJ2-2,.,TGTGCCAGCAGCGTAGTGGACAGGCTCGCCGGGGAGCTGTTTTTT,CASSVVDRLAGELFF
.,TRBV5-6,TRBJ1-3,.,TGTGCCAGCAGCGGTTACGGGGATCCTGGAAACACCATATATTTT,CASSGYGDPGNTIYF
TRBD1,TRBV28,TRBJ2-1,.,TGTGCCACCCAGTCCTCGGGACAGGGGTCGCCTGAGCAGTTCTTC,CATQSSGQGSPEQFF
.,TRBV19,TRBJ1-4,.,TGTGCCAGTAGTATCTACGGGGGGTTGGATGAAAAACTGTTTTTT,CASSIYGGLDEKLFF
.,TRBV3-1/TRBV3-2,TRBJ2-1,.,TGTGCCAGCAGCCAGGCGCGGAGCTCCTACAATGAGCAGTTCTTC,CASSQARSSYNEQFF
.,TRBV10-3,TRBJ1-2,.,TGTGCCATCAGTGAGGGGGCTCTGAGCAGCTCCTATGGCTACACCTTC,CAISEGALSSSYGYTF
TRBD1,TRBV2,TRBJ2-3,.,TGTGCCAGCAGGATGAGACAGGGAACAGATACGCAGTATTTT,CASRMRQGTDTQYF
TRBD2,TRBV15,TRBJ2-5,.,TGTGCCACCAGCAGAGATCGTCGGCCGGGTGGGACTAGTCGACAAGAGACCCAGTACTTC,CATSRDRRPGGTSRQETQYF
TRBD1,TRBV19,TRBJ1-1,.,TGTGCCAGTAGTATACCTGGACAGGGCCAGGCTTCATTT,CASSIPGQGQASF
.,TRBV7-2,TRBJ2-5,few,TGTGCCAGCAGCTTAACCGGGTTTGGCCAAGAGACCCAGTACTTC,CASSLTGFGQETQYF
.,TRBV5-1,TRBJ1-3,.,TGCGCCAGCAGCTTGGAGCACTCGGGAAACACCATATATTTT,CASSLEHSGNTIYF
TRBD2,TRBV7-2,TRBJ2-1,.,TGTGCCAGCAGCTCGCACGCTAGCGGGGGGGCCCAGAATGAGCAGTTCTTC,CASSSHASGGAQNEQFF
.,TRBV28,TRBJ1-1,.,TGTGCCAGCACGCGGGGTCGGGACACTGAAGCTTTCTTT,CASTRGRDTEAFF
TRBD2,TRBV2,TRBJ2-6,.,TGTGCCAGCAGACGACTAGCGGGGGGGCCTGGGGCCAACGTCCTGACTTTC,CASRRLAGGPGANVLTF
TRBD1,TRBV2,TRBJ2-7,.,TGTGCCAGCAGGGTGGACAGGGCGGCCGAGCAGTACTTC,CASRVDRAAEQYF
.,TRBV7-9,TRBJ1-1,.,TGTGCCAGCAGCACATCGGGGGCTGAAGCTTTCTTT,CASSTSGAEAFF
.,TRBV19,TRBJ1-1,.,TGTGCCAGTACGAGCACTGAAGCTTTCTTT,CASTSTEAFF
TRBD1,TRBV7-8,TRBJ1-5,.,TGTGCCAGCAGGTTACAGGGGAATCAGCCCCAGCATTTT,CASRLQGNQPQHF
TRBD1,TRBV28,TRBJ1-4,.,TGTGCCAGCAGGGGACAGGGGGCTAGGGAAAAACTGTTTTTT,CASRGQGAREKLFF
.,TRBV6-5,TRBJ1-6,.,TGTGCCAGCAGTTCCAGGGGCGTAAATTCACCCCTCCACTTT,CASSSRGVNSPLHF
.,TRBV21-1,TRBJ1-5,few,TGTGCCAGCAACGCAGGCCTATCCAATCAGCCCCAGCATTTT,CASNAGLSNQPQHF
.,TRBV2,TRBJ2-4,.,TGTGCCAGCAGTCCGGGACAACTTAAAAACATTCAGTACTTC,CASSPGQLKNIQYF
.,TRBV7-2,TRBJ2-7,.,TGTGCCAGCAGCCTCTCTCAGTACGAGCAGTACTTC,CASSLSQYEQYF
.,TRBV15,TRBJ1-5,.,TGTGCCACCAGCAGAGACCCTTATAGCAATCAGCCCCAGCATTTT,CATSRDPYSNQPQHF
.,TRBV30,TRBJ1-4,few,TGTGCCTGGAGTGTACCGGGGACTTTAGGGGAAAAACTGTTTTTT,CAWSVPGTLGEKLFF
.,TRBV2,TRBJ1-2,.,TGTGCCAGCAGTGAACTTAGTCAGGGGCTTAGCTATGGCTACACCTTC,CASSELSQGLSYGYTF
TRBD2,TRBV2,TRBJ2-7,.,TGTGCCAGCAGTGAACTCGCGGGGGGTGCCGACGAGCAGTACTTC,CASSELAGGADEQYF
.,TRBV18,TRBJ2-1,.,TGTGCCAGCTCACCTCAGGACAGCGGGGATGAGCAGTTCTTC,CASSPQDSGDEQFF
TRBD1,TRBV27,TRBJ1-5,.,TGTGCCAGCAGCCCCGCCGGGGTGACAGGGATCAATCAGCCCCAGCATTTT,CASSPAGVTGINQPQHF
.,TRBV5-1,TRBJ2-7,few,TGCGCCAGCAGCTTGGGGACTGACCAGTCCTACGAGCAGTACTTC,CASSLGTDQSYEQYF
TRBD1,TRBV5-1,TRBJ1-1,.,TGCGCCAGCAGTACCGGGACAGGGGCGGGCACTGAAGCTTTCTTT,CASSTGTGAGTEAFF
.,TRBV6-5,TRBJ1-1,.,TGTGCCAGCAGTTACAGCGGGACACTTAGGAACACTGAAGCTTTCTTT,CASSYSGTLRNTEAFF
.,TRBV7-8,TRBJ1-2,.,TGTGCCAGCAGCTTAGCGCTCGAGGGCTACACCTTC,CASSLALEGYTF
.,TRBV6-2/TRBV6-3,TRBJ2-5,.,TGTGCCAGCAGTTACTCCGGTGCCAACCCATCCCCAGAGACCCAGTACTTC,CASSYSGANPSPETQYF
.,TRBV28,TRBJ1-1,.,TGTGCCAGCAGTATCAACGTTAGAGGGGAAGCTTTCTTT,CASSINVRGEAFF